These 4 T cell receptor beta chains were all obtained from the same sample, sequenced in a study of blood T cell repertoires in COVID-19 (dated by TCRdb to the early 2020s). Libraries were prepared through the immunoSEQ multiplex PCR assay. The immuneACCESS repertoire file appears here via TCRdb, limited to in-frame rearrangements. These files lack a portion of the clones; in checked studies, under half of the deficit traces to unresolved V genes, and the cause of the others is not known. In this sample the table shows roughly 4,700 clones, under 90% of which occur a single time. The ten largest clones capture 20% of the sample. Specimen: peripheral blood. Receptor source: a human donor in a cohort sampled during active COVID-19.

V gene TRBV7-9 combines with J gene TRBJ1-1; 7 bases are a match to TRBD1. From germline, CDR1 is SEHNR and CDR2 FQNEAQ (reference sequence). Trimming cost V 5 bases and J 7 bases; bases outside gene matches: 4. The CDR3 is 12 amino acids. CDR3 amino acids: CASSNQGVEAFF. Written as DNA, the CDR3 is TGTGCCAGCAGCAATCAGGGGGTTGAAGCTTTCTTT.

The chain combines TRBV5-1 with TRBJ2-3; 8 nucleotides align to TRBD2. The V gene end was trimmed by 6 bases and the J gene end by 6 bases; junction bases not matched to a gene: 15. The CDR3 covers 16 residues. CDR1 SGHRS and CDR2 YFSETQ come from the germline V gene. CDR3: CASTTGLAFVTDTQYF. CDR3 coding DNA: TGCGCCAGCACCACAGGACTAGCATTTGTAACGGATACGCAGTATTTT.

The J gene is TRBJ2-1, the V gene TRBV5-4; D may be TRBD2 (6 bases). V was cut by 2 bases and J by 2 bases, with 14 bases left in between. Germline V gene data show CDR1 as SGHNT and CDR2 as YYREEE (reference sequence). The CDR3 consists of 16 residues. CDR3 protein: CASSLAVGRTYNEQFF. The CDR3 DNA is TGTGCCAGCAGCTTAGCTGTCGGGAGAACCTACAATGAGCAGTTCTTC.

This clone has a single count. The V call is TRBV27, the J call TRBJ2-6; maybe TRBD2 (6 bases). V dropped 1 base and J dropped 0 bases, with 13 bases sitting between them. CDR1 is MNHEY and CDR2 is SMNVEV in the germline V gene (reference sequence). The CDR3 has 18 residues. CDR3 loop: CASSLYRGTSSGANVLTF. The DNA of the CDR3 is TGTGCCAGCAGTTTATATCGGGGGACGAGCTCTGGGGCCAACGTCCTGACTTTC.